Listed below are T cell receptor beta chains from one sample, sequenced in a study of high-grade serous ovarian cancer treatment subgroups. This table comes from immunoSEQ multiplex PCR, and its TCRdb copy is limited to in-frame clones, with some not included. The sample carries 10,000 or so clones, 55% to 75% recorded once. Sequenced material: tumor tissue. These receptors all stem from a human donor with high-grade serous ovarian cancer. Each CDR3 is given without its conserved first and last residue. The D gene is left open where the match is weak.

>TRBV28|-
ASSPPRTNEKLF
>TRBV4-3|-
ASSQGPTEAQH
>TRBV5-1|TRBD1
ASSSTGTARETQY
>TRBV5-1|-
ATSSDGFGNEQF
>TRBV7-2|TRBD2
ASSRGLAGGREQY
>TRBV28|-
ASTRWGGARGYT
>TRBV7-2|TRBD1
ASSRQGAGYEQY
>TRBV7-9|TRBD1
ASSPGRQGSPDTQY
>TRBV7-3|TRBD2
ASSFGGGRNEQF
>TRBV27|-
ASSSYPLMAGTQY
>TRBV6-5|-
ASRSGEPGTEAF
>TRBV6-1|TRBD1
ASSEGGTGADTQY